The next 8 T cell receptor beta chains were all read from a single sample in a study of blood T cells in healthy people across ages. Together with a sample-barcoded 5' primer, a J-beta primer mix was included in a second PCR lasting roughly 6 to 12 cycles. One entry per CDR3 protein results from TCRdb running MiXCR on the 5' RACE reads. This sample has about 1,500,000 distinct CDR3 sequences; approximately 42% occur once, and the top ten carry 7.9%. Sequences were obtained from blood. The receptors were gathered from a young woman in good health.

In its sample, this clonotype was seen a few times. The CDR3 protein is CSALRTEMSFF. CDR3 DNA sequence: TGCAGTGCCCTCCGGACAGAAATGTCTTTCTTT. The rearrangement uses TRBV20-1 and TRBJ1-1; a possible D gene is TRBD1 (6 bases). Deletions cut 6 bases from V and 12 bases from J, with 17 bases between. Germline V gene sequence: CDR1 DFQATT, CDR2 SNEGSKA (reference sequence). The CDR3 loop spans 11 amino acids.

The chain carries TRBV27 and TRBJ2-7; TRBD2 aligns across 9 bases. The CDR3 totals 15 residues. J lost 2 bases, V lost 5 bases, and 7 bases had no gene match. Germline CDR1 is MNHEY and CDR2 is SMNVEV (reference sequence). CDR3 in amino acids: CASSPTGTSPYEQYF. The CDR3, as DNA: TGTGCCAGCAGTCCAACTGGGACTAGCCCCTACGAGCAGTACTTC.

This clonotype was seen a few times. The CDR3 sequence is CASSDAVGTGVQPQHF. CDR3 nucleotide sequence: TGCGCCAGCAGCGACGCAGTCGGGACAGGGGTTCAGCCCCAGCATTTT. The chain employs TRBV4-1 and TRBJ1-5, with 10 bases identical to TRBD1. The V and J ends lost 5 bases and 6 bases, in that order; junction bases with no gene match: 10. The germline gives CDR1 MGHRA, CDR2 YSYEKL. This CDR3 is 16 amino acids long.

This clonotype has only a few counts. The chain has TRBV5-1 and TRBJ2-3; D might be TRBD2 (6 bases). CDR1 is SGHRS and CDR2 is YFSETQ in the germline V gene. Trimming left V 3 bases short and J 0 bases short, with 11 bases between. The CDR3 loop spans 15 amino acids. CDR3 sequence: CASSSPAGSTDTQYF. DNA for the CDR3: TGCGCCAGCAGCTCCCCCGCGGGGAGCACAGATACGCAGTATTTT.

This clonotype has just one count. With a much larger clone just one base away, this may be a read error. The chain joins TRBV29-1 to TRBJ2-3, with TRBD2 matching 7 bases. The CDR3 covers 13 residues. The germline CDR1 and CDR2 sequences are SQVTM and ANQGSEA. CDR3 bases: TGCAGCGTCGCGGGGGTGATCACAGATGCGCAGTATTTT. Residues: CSVAGVITDAQYF.

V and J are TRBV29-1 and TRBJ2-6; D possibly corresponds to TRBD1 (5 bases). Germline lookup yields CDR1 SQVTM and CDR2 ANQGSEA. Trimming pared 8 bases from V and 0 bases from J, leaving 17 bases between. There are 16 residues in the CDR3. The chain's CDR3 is CSFLSGAYSGANVLTF. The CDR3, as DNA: TGCAGCTTCCTGTCTGGGGCGTACTCTGGGGCCAACGTCCTGACTTTC.

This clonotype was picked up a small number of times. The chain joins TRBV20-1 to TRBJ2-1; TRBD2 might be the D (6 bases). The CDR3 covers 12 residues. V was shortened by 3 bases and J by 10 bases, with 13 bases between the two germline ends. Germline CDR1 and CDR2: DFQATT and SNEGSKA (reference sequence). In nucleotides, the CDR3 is TGCAGTGCTAGCGGGAGAAGGGGCGAGCAGTTCTTC. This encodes CSASGRRGEQFF.

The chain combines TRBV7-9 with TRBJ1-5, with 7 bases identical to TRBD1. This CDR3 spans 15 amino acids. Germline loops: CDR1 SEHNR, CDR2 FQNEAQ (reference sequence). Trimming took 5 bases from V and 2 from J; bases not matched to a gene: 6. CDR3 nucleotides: TGTGCCAGCAGCACGGACAGGTTGGGCAATCAGCCCCAGCATTTT. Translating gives CASSTDRLGNQPQHF.